This T cell receptor (beta chain) was observed in a study of T cells in Graves' hyperthyroidism and ophthalmopathy. Amplification of TCR beta CDR3 regions was performed using RNA transcripts as template. RT-PCR in the first round (using the HTBI primer set) targeted the TCR CDR3. TCRdb reprocessed the multiplex PCR reads with MiXCR, giving one entry per CDR3 protein. The sample lists some 340,000 distinct CDR3 sequences, roughly an eighth occurring once. Germline V lookup: CDR1 SGHAT, CDR2 FQNNGV. Trimming removed 6 bases from V and 6 bases from J; junction bases left unmatched: 11. The CDR3 is made up of 14 amino acids. This clonotype appeared many times.

The receptor's source is a middle-aged woman with Graves' ophthalmopathy. Material: blood. The chain uses TRBV11-2 and TRBJ2-7, with TRBD1 matching over 7 bases. The CDR3 DNA reads as TGTGCCAGCAGAAAACAGGGGAATCCCCCCGAGCAGTACTTC. It yields the protein CASRKQGNPPEQYF.